This T cell receptor (beta chain) was documented in a study of blood T cell repertoires in COVID-19. About the research overall: Acute and convalescent COVID-19 specimens originated in the United States, Italy and Spain. T cells, B-cell-depleted T cells, or PBMCs supplied cDNA or gDNA.

Germline CDR1 and CDR2: MGHDK and SYGVNS. The V and J ends lost 3 bases and 5 bases, in that order; junction bases with no gene match: 4. This CDR3 is built from 15 residues. Original processing methods: Reference gene primer amplification gave estimated nucleated cell counts. Assay: immunoSEQ multiplex PCR; the TCRdb copy retains only in-frame clones and omits some. The DNA was the basis for D and trimming; V, J and clone size are from that table. The sample has around 290,000 clones, approximately 89% seen once. This TCR came from a woman aged 45-59 years who had recovered from COVID-19. The chain combines TRBV25-1 with TRBJ1-4, with 9 bases identical to TRBD1. Sequenced input: peripheral blood. The CDR3 loop is CASSDPGQGNEKLFF. DNA for the CDR3: TGTGCCAGCAGTGACCCGGGACAGGGCAATGAAAAACTGTTTTTT.